This record concerns one T cell receptor beta chain sequence. This sample stems from a study of blood T cell repertoires in COVID-19. For the study at large: COVID-19 samples from acute and convalescent phases originated in the United States, Italy and Spain. PBMCs, B-cell-depleted T cells, or T cells were the source of the cDNA or gDNA that made up the material.

The CDR3 covers 16 residues. The V gene's germline CDR1 is SGHNT and CDR2 YYREEE (reference sequence). V shed 0 bases and J shed 5 bases, with 17 bases lying between them. In the original processing: Cell counts per sample came from amplifying reference gene primers. Profiling relied on immunoSEQ multiplex PCR, and the TCRdb table lists in-frame clones only, not all of them. V, J and clone size reflect that table, while D and trimming were determined from the DNA. The sample shows approximately 82,000 clones, around four fifths of them seen only once. The rearrangement joins TRBV5-4 to TRBJ1-1; no clear D. The sequence derives from a woman aged 70-85 years with active or convalescent COVID-19. The material sequenced was peripheral blood. CDR3 DNA: TGTGCCAGCAGCTTGGGGGGTGGACTCGTTAAAACTGAAGCTTTCTTT. It specifies CASSLGGGLVKTEAFF.